This T cell receptor beta chain appears in the sequencing data of a study of cytomegalovirus exposure and HLA in healthy donors. The PCR made use of 60 Vbeta and 13 Jbeta primers. Sequenced by immunoSEQ multiplex PCR; TCRdb stores in-frame clones only, minus some. The record lists some 200,000 clones, of which the ten most abundant hold approximately 6.4%. Findings and caveats of the study: The study listed under 200 cytomegalovirus-associated TCR beta chains.

As regards this clone: Its target is unknown.

The V end lost 3 bases, the J end lost 2 bases, and 10 bases lay between the germline ends. CDR1 is MDHEN, CDR2 SYDVKM, per germline. The CDR3 loop spans 14 amino acids. Source material: PBMCs. The rearrangement uses TRBV28 and TRBJ2-5, with D tentatively TRBD2 (5 bases). The receptor was derived from a man aged 25-40 years in good health and CMV-seronegative. The CDR3 here is CASSFMDWQETQYF. The CDR3 DNA sequence: TGTGCCAGCAGTTTTATGGACTGGCAAGAGACCCAGTACTTC.